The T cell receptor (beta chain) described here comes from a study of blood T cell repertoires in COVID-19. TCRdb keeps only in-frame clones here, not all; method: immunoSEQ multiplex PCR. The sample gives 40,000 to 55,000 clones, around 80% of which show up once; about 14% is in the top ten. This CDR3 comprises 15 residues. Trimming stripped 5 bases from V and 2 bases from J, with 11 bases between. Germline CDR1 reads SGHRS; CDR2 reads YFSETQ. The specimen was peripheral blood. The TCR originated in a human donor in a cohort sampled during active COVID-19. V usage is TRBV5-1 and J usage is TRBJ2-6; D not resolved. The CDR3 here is CASRMVVAGANVLTF. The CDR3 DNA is TGCGCCAGCAGAATGGTGGTAGCTGGGGCCAACGTCCTGACTTTC. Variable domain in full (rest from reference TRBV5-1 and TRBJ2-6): KAGVTQTPRYLIKTRGQQVTLSCSPISGHRSVSWYQQTPGQGLQFLFEYFSETQRNKGNFPGRFSGRQFSNSRSEMNVSTLELGDSALYLCASRMVVAGANVLTFGAGSRLTVL.